A single sample is the source of the 30 T cell receptor beta chains below, sequenced in a study of CD8 T cells in Susac syndrome. The authors reverse transcribed roughly 0.5 to 1 ug RNA with random hexamers. Using its own MiXCR run on the immunoSEQ multiplex PCR reads, TCRdb lists one record per CDR3 protein. The profile shows 200,000 or so distinct CDR3 sequences, around 95% of them singletons. The material sequenced was CD8+ T cells from PBMCs. The receptors derive from a human donor with Susac syndrome.

The gene calls are TRBV7-9 and TRBJ1-2; TRBD1 agrees at 7 bases. After removal of 0 bases from V and 6 bases from J, the junction contained 10 bases not matched to a gene. Germline CDR1 is SEHNR and CDR2 is FQNEAQ (reference sequence). This CDR3 has 16 amino acids. CDR3: CASSLAPLDRANGYTF. CDR3 sequence (DNA): TGTGCCAGCAGCTTAGCCCCTCTTGACAGGGCGAATGGCTACACCTTC. Drawing the rest from reference TRBV7-9 and TRBJ1-2, the complete variable domain is DTGVSQNPRHKITKRGQNVTFRCDPISEHNRLYWYRQTLGQGPEFLTYFQNEAQLEKSRLLSDRFSAERPKGSFSTLEIQRTEQGDSAMYLCASSLAPLDRANGYTFGSGTRLTVV.

The CDR3 nucleotides read TGCAGTGCTAGAGATCATCAAGGGCTGCCCTACGAGCAGTACTTC. Translating it yields CSARDHQGLPYEQYF. This sequence joins TRBV20-1 and TRBJ2-7; D ambiguous. Germline-derived CDR1 and CDR2 are DFQATT and SNEGSKA (reference sequence). Trimming pared 0 bases from V and 2 bases from J, leaving 14 bases between. The CDR3 loop spans 15 amino acids.

This sequence joins TRBV5-1 and TRBJ1-2; 7 bases are a match to TRBD1. This CDR3 contains 14 residues. V was pared by 4 bases and J by 3 bases, with 6 bases of the junction left unmatched. The germline CDR1 and CDR2 sequences are SGHRS and YFSETQ. As DNA, the CDR3 is TGCGCCAGCAGCGTAACAGGGGAGGACTATGGCTACACCTTC. Protein product: CASSVTGEDYGYTF.

This clonotype appeared a few times. V usage is TRBV27 and J usage is TRBJ2-7; 7 bases map to TRBD1. V was clipped by 5 bases and J by 2 bases; unmatched bases: 15. CDR1 is MNHEY and CDR2 is SMNVEV in the germline V gene (reference sequence). The CDR3 runs 17 residues. The chain's CDR3 is CASSIPEQGLKTYEQYF. The CDR3 bases are TGTGCCAGCAGTATCCCTGAACAGGGGCTTAAAACCTACGAGCAGTACTTC.

This clonotype was seen only once. V and J are TRBV7-2 and TRBJ1-2; 10 nucleotides line up with TRBD1. J gave up 6 bases and V 3 bases, and 7 bases lay outside the gene matches. Germline V gives CDR1 SGHTA, CDR2 FQGNSA. This CDR3 spans 15 amino acids. CDR3 sequence reads: CASSLIVGTGDGYTF. DNA of the CDR3: TGTGCCAGCAGCTTGATAGTCGGGACAGGGGATGGCTACACCTTC.

V is TRBV28 and J is TRBJ2-5, with 9 bases aligning to TRBD2. The CDR3 consists of 14 residues. V lost 6 bases, J lost 2 bases, and 4 bases stayed unmatched. Germline V gene data show CDR1 as MDHEN and CDR2 as SYDVKM. The CDR3 nucleotides are TGTGCCAGCAGGCAGACTAGCGGACAAGAGACCCAGTACTTC. This codes for CASRQTSGQETQYF.

This rearrangement joins TRBV9 to TRBJ2-1, with a weak D call TRBD2 (6 bases). The ends were cut back, 4 bases at V and 0 bases at J, with 17 bases in the middle. The CDR3 length is 17 residues. CDR1 is SGDLS and CDR2 is YYNGEE in the germline V gene. CDR3 loop: CASSRYRGTGSYNEQFF. CDR3 nucleotide sequence: TGTGCCAGCAGCCGTTACCGCGGGACTGGCTCCTACAATGAGCAGTTCTTC.

This rearrangement joins TRBV3-1 to TRBJ2-3; 11 bases are a match to TRBD2. Germline loops: CDR1 LGHDT, CDR2 YNNKEL (reference sequence). This CDR3 has 16 amino acids. Unmatched junction bases numbered 5, after V lost 0 bases and J lost 6 bases. Here the CDR3 DNA reads TGTGCCAGCAGCCAAGAGACTAGCGGGGTGCGGGATACGCAGTATTTT. Translating it yields CASSQETSGVRDTQYF.

J is TRBJ1-2 and V is TRBV30, with D maybe TRBD1 (5 bases). This CDR3 spans 14 amino acids. V gave up 3 bases and J gave up 4 bases, with 15 bases separating them. Germline loops: CDR1 GTSNPN, CDR2 SVGIG (reference sequence). CDR3 nucleotide sequence: TGTGCCTGGAGAAACAAACAGGCCTCCTATGGCTACACCTTC. This sequence encodes CAWRNKQASYGYTF.

The CDR3 loop reads CSASDIEISYEQYF. DNA for the CDR3: TGCAGTGCTAGTGACATAGAGATTTCTTACGAGCAGTACTTC. The chain is built from TRBV20-1 and TRBJ2-7; D remains unclear. Trimming removed 3 bases from V and 4 bases from J, with 16 bases in between. This CDR3 comprises 14 residues. Per the germline V gene, CDR1 is DFQATT and CDR2 is SNEGSKA (reference sequence).

The chain employs TRBV7-8 and TRBJ1-5, with a weak D call TRBD1 (5 bases). Trimming cost V 2 bases and J 0 bases, with 8 bases left between them. The CDR3 is 15 amino acids. Germline assignment: CDR1 SGHVS and CDR2 FQNEAQ. The CDR3 here is CASSLYRNSNQPQHF. CDR3 DNA sequence: TGTGCCAGCAGCTTATACAGGAATAGCAATCAGCCCCAGCATTTT.

The chain carries TRBV24-1 and TRBJ2-7; D is tentatively TRBD1 or TRBD2 (5 bases each). In germline, CDR1 is KGHDR, CDR2 SFDVKD. Trimming removed 0 bases from V and 5 bases from J, with 25 bases in between. There are 19 residues in the CDR3. The CDR3 loop is CATSDLPGPRGTLTDEQYF. The DNA of the CDR3 is TGTGCCACCAGTGATTTGCCAGGTCCGAGGGGAACTTTAACGGACGAGCAGTACTTC.

The chain recombines TRBV9 with TRBJ2-3; TRBD2 might be the D (6 bases). The CDR3 totals 15 residues. The V gene's germline CDR1 is SGDLS and CDR2 YYNGEE. Trimming pared 6 bases from V and 0 bases from J, leaving 14 bases between. The DNA for the CDR3 is TGTGCCAGCACCCACGGGGGAACTAGCACAGATACGCAGTATTTT. Amino acids: CASTHGGTSTDTQYF.

The CDR3 protein is CASRSPGPTEAFF. DNA of the CDR3: TGTGCCAGCAGATCTCCAGGACCAACTGAAGCTTTCTTT. The V gene is TRBV12-3 or TRBV12-4, the J gene TRBJ1-1; D remains unclear. The CDR3 loop spans 13 amino acids. The ends were cut back, 6 bases at V and 5 bases at J, with 13 bases in the middle.

V usage is TRBV19 and J usage is TRBJ1-2; D gene uncertain. In germline, CDR1 is LNHDA, CDR2 SQIVND (reference sequence). The CDR3 length is 15 residues. V was clipped by 5 bases and J by 6 bases, with 19 bases between them. CDR3 coding DNA: TGTGCCAGTAGTTTGGAAGGTCGCCGTGGGAATGGCTACACCTTC. Protein: CASSLEGRRGNGYTF.

The chain joins TRBV7-3 to TRBJ2-7; 9 nucleotides agree with TRBD1. Germline trimming cut 2 bases from V and 5 bases from J; bases unmatched to any gene: 1. Germline CDR1 is SGHTA and CDR2 is FQGTGA. The CDR3 is 13 residues long. CDR3 amino acids: CASSLDRGNEQYF. DNA of the CDR3: TGTGCCAGCAGCTTAGACAGGGGGAACGAGCAGTACTTC.

The chain employs TRBV14 and TRBJ2-5; 13 bases line up with TRBD2. Looked up from germline, CDR1 is SGHDN and CDR2 is FVKESK. V gave up 5 bases and J gave up 4 bases; unmatched junction bases: 13. The CDR3 spans 18 residues. CDR3 loop: CASSTRTSGGRIPETQYF. The CDR3 nucleotides are TGTGCCAGCAGCACCCGGACTAGCGGGGGCCGAATCCCAGAGACCCAGTACTTC.

V usage is TRBV9 and J usage is TRBJ1-2; TRBD1 matches at 7 bases. Germline trimming cut 0 bases from V and 3 bases from J; bases unmatched to any gene: 2. The CDR3 has 14 amino acids. Germline V gene lookup returns CDR1 SGDLS and CDR2 YYNGEE. The CDR3 DNA reads as TGTGCCAGCAGCGTAGCCACAGGGGACTATGGCTACACCTTC. It yields the protein CASSVATGDYGYTF.

This chain joins TRBV12-3 or TRBV12-4 and TRBJ1-4, with D perhaps matching TRBD1 (6 bases). This CDR3 comprises 14 residues. V dropped 6 bases and J dropped 8 bases, with 16 bases sitting between them. The CDR3 loop is CASSQTGSGEKLFF. CDR3 nucleotide sequence: TGTGCCAGCAGCCAAACAGGGTCGGGAGAAAAACTGTTTTTT.

The gene calls are TRBV11-2 and TRBJ2-6; D is unclear. CDR1 is SGHAT and CDR2 is FQNNGV in the germline V gene. The CDR3 length is 15 residues. V dropped 1 base and J dropped 1 base, with 5 bases sitting between them. CDR3 sequence reads: CASSLARSGANVLTF. The CDR3 DNA is TGTGCCAGCAGCTTAGCCCGGTCTGGGGCCAACGTCCTGACTTTC.

The V gene is TRBV7-2, the J gene TRBJ2-5; D gene ambiguous. V shed 0 bases and J shed 1 base, with 9 bases lying between them. CDR3 length: 15 amino acids. Looked up from germline, CDR1 is SGHTA and CDR2 is FQGNSA. This CDR3 reads CASSLALPIQETQYF. DNA for the CDR3: TGTGCCAGCAGCTTAGCGCTCCCCATCCAAGAGACCCAGTACTTC. The full variable domain, rest sourced from reference TRBV7-2 and TRBJ2-5, is GAGVSQSPSNKVTEKGKDVELRCDPISGHTALYWYRQSLGQGLEFLIYFQGNSAPDKSGLPSDRFSAERTGGSVSTLTIQRTQQEDSAVYLCASSLALPIQETQYFGPGTRLLVL.

V usage is TRBV11-2 and J usage is TRBJ1-1; TRBD1 agrees at 9 bases. The ends lost 5 bases at V and 5 bases at J; junction bases unmatched: 9. The CDR3 has 15 residues. Germline CDR1 is SGHAT and CDR2 is FQNNGV. The CDR3 DNA sequence: TGTGCCAGCAGCCGAGCCGGGACAGGGAGTACTGAAGCTTTCTTT. Translation: CASSRAGTGSTEAFF.

The chain recombines TRBV5-8 with TRBJ2-7; no clear D. The CDR3 is made up of 14 amino acids. V was shortened by 3 bases and J by 3 bases, with 13 bases between the two germline ends. Germline CDR1 SGHTS, CDR2 YDEGEE. CDR3 loop: CASSSIHLYYEQYF. CDR3 bases: TGTGCCAGCAGCTCGATCCACCTGTACTACGAGCAGTACTTC. Looking up the rest from reference TRBV5-8 and TRBJ2-7 gives the full variable domain: EAGVTQSPTHLIKTRGQQATLRCSPISGHTSVYWYQQALGLGLQFLLWYDEGEERNRGNFPPRFSGRQFPNYSSELNVNALELEDSALYLCASSSIHLYYEQYFGPGTRLTVT.

This chain uses TRBV13 with TRBJ2-1; tentatively, D is TRBD2 (5 bases). With 3 bases removed from V and 9 bases from J, the gap between germline ends came to 9 bases. CDR3 length: 12 amino acids. Germline assignment: CDR1 PRHDT and CDR2 FYEKMQ (reference sequence). The chain's CDR3 is CASSFRGTEQFF. Here the CDR3 DNA reads TGTGCCAGCAGCTTCCGGGGAACTGAGCAGTTCTTC. Using reference TRBV13 and TRBJ2-1 for the parts outside the CDR3, the full variable domain is AAGVIQSPRHLIKEKRETATLKCYPIPRHDTVYWYQQGPGQDPQFLISFYEKMQSDKGSIPDRFSAQQFSDYHSELNMSSLELGDSALYFCASSFRGTEQFFGPGTRLTVL.

The V gene is TRBV4-1, the J gene TRBJ1-1; maybe TRBD1 (5 bases). CDR3 size: 13 residues. Trimming pared 2 bases from V and 8 bases from J, leaving 12 bases between. Germline V gives CDR1 MGHRA, CDR2 YSYEKL. CDR3 nucleotide sequence: TGCGCCAGCAGCCAACAGACAGAATCGGAAGCTTTCTTT. It yields the protein CASSQQTESEAFF.

The J gene is TRBJ2-1, the V gene TRBV2; 7 bases are shared with TRBD2. CDR1 and CDR2 (germline): SNHLY, FYNNEI. CDR3 size: 14 residues. The V and J ends lost 2 bases and 5 bases, in that order; junction bases with no gene match: 3. CDR3 DNA: TGTGCCAGCAGTGAACTAGCGGAGCACAATGAGCAGTTCTTC. It encodes CASSELAEHNEQFF.

The chain is built from TRBV4-1 and TRBJ1-2; 7 positions match TRBD1. This CDR3 region has 14 residues. Germline CDR1 MGHRA, CDR2 YSYEKL. The ends lost 3 bases at V and 3 bases at J; junction bases unmatched: 4. The DNA for the CDR3 is TGCGCCAGCAGCCACAGTACAGGGGACTATGGCTACACCTTC. The encoded protein is CASSHSTGDYGYTF.

The chain combines TRBV5-6 with TRBJ1-4; D unresolved. Trimming shortened V by 0 bases and J by 4 bases, and 7 bases separated the two germline ends. Germline lookup yields CDR1 SGHDT and CDR2 YYEEEE. This CDR3 has 14 residues. The CDR3: CASSLGRSNEKLFF. The CDR3 region has the DNA TGTGCCAGCAGCTTGGGCCGGAGTAATGAAAAACTGTTTTTT.

The rearrangement links TRBV7-2 to TRBJ1-2, with a tentative D call TRBD1 (6 bases). The V gene's germline CDR1 is SGHTA and CDR2 FQGNSA. The CDR3 is made up of 18 amino acids. V lost 8 bases and J lost 0, with 25 bases in between. In nucleotides, the CDR3 is TGTGCCAGCGGTACAGTGAGCGGACAGATCACTTCTAACTATGGCTACACCTTC. Translating gives CASGTVSGQITSNYGYTF.

The chain carries TRBV20-1 and TRBJ2-7; 7 bases agree with TRBD2. Looked up from germline, CDR1 is DFQATT and CDR2 is SNEGSKA (reference sequence). The trim removed 3 bases at V and 3 bases at J, leaving 14 bases unmatched. This CDR3 contains 16 residues. The CDR3 loop reads CSASAVGLAELYEQYF. CDR3 nucleotides: TGCAGTGCTAGTGCAGTAGGTCTAGCGGAACTCTACGAGCAGTACTTC.